These 12 T cell receptor beta chains came from one sample sequenced in a study of metastatic and nonmetastatic thyroid tumors. TCRdb re-processed the PCR reads through MiXCR. Found here are approximately 16,000 clones, approximately 32% of them singletons; the top ten hold over 9.5%. No treatment had been given to any patient before thyroid surgery. The sample taken for sequencing was tumor tissue. These receptors were obtained from a male donor with papillary thyroid cancer or a benign thyroid nodule (not recorded which). Some clones in this sample may be carry-over from other donors' samples.

The rearrangement uses TRBV29-1 and TRBJ2-7; 7 nucleotides align to TRBD2. Per the germline V gene, CDR1 is SQVTM and CDR2 is ANQGSEA. The V segment lost 0 bases and the J segment 6 bases; nucleotides outside the gene matches: 11. The CDR3 length is 15 residues. The CDR3 sequence: CSVEDRKRGLVEQYF. The CDR3 region has the DNA TGCAGCGTTGAAGATCGGAAGCGGGGCTTGGTCGAGCAGTACTTC.

This clone counts as medium-sized. The chain recombines TRBV20-1 with TRBJ2-7; 12 nucleotides agree with TRBD2. The V and J ends lost 6 bases and 2 bases, in that order; junction bases with no gene match: 8. Germline values: CDR1 DFQATT, CDR2 SNEGSKA (reference sequence). The CDR3 contains 15 residues. CDR3 nucleotides: TGCAGTGCAGACCCGACTAGCGGGAGTACCTACGAGCAGTACTTC. This encodes CSADPTSGSTYEQYF.

CDR3: CASSTRTENTEAFF. CDR3 coding DNA: TGCGCCAGCAGCACCCGGACAGAAAACACTGAAGCTTTCTTT. This chain joins TRBV4-1 and TRBJ1-1; weak D call: TRBD1 (6 bases). V lost 5 bases and J lost 2, with 12 bases in between. This CDR3 is built from 14 residues. Germline CDR1 MGHRA, CDR2 YSYEKL.

This clone came up many times. This chain joins TRBV10-3 and TRBJ2-2; 9 bases fit TRBD1. Germline assignment: CDR1 ENHRY and CDR2 SYGVKD. CDR3 length equals 16 residues. Trimming cost V 6 bases and J 2 bases; bases outside gene matches: 7. CDR3 protein: CAIRIPGQGNTGELFF. CDR3 DNA: TGTGCCATCAGAATACCGGGACAGGGAAACACCGGGGAGCTGTTTTTT.

The chain recombines TRBV7-8 with TRBJ2-1, with TRBD2 matching 7 bases. The CDR3 runs to 13 residues. The V gene's germline CDR1 is SGHVS and CDR2 FQNEAQ. V shed 4 bases and J 15 bases; nucleotides not matched to a gene: 12. The CDR3 protein is CASSSTAGAWLFF. The DNA of the CDR3 is TGTGCCAGCAGCTCTACCGCGGGAGCGTGGCTGTTCTTC.

This clone appeared many times. V is TRBV7-9 and J is TRBJ2-1; weak D call: TRBD2 (5 bases). CDR1 is SEHNR and CDR2 is FQNEAQ in the germline V gene (reference sequence). The CDR3 contains 11 residues. The germline V and J ends were trimmed by 6 bases and 10 bases, with 10 bases remaining between them. This CDR3 is CASRQTGEQFF. As DNA, the CDR3 is TGTGCCAGCAGACAAACGGGGGAGCAGTTCTTC. Drawing the rest from reference TRBV7-9 and TRBJ2-1, the complete variable domain is DTGVSQNPRHKITKRGQNVTFRCDPISEHNRLYWYRQTLGQGPEFLTYFQNEAQLEKSRLLSDRFSAERPKGSFSTLEIQRTEQGDSAMYLCASRQTGEQFFGPGTRLTVL.

This clone was counted ten times or more. The CDR3 nucleotides read TGTGCCAGCAGCTATCACCTGACAGACGGGGCGACCAATCAGCCCCAGCATTTT. Its translation: CASSYHLTDGATNQPQHF. The chain is built from TRBV5-4 and TRBJ1-5, with TRBD1 as a possible D gene (5 bases). The CDR3 length is 18 residues. Between the trimmed V and J ends, which lost 3 bases and 3 bases, there was a span of 22 bases. In germline, CDR1 is SGHNT, CDR2 YYREEE (reference sequence). The entire variable domain, with the rest obtained from reference TRBV5-4 and TRBJ1-5, is as follows: ETGVTQSPTHLIKTRGQQVTLRCSSQSGHNTVSWYQQALGQGPQFIFQYYREEENGRGNFPPRFSGLQFPNYSSELNVNALELDDSALYLCASSYHLTDGATNQPQHFGDGTRLSIL.

This chain joins TRBV4-2 and TRBJ1-2; 10 bases line up with TRBD1. Germline assignment: CDR1 LGHNA and CDR2 YNFKEQ. This CDR3 comprises 15 residues. V dropped 7 bases and J dropped 4; count of bases not matched to a gene: 9. The CDR3 coding sequence is TGTGCCAGCACCCGAGGACAGGGGGGATTCTATGGCTACACCTTC. This codes for CASTRGQGGFYGYTF.

Turning to this clone: The junction shows a germline mismatch at one end, possibly a read error. This rearrangement joins TRBV20-1 to TRBJ2-7; D is unclear. From germline, CDR1 is DFQATT and CDR2 SNEGSKA (reference sequence). This CDR3 comprises 14 residues. CDR3 sequence: CSAGLPGKVYGQYF. CDR3 in DNA: TGCAGTGCGGGCCTACCGGGCAAGGTCTACGGGCAGTACTTC.

J is TRBJ2-1 and V is TRBV7-6; D gene unclear. V dropped 1 base and J dropped 7 bases, with 8 bases sitting between them. CDR1 and CDR2 from the germline V gene are SGHVS and FNYEAQ. CDR3 length equals 13 residues. The CDR3 DNA reads as TGTGCCAGCAGCTTAGAATTTAATAATGAGCAGTTCTTC. Its protein product is CASSLEFNNEQFF. The whole variable domain, filled in from reference TRBV7-6 and TRBJ2-1, reads GAGVSQSPRYKVTKRGQDVALRCDPISGHVSLYWYRQALGQGPEFLTYFNYEAQQDKSGLPNDRFSAERPEGSISTLTIQRTEQRDSAMYRCASSLEFNNEQFFGPGTRLTVL.

This clone was seen just once. The chain joins TRBV7-2 to TRBJ1-2, with TRBD1 as a possible D gene (5 bases). The CDR3 runs 13 residues. Trimming stripped 2 bases from V and 9 bases from J, with 13 bases between. CDR1 and CDR2 (germline): SGHTA, FQGNSA. The CDR3 loop reads CASSLWAGTRYTF. For the CDR3, the DNA is TGTGCCAGCAGCTTATGGGCAGGGACGCGCTACACCTTC. Full variable domain (outside the CDR3, taken from reference TRBV7-2 and TRBJ1-2): GAGVSQSPSNKVTEKGKDVELRCDPISGHTALYWYRQSLGQGLEFLIYFQGNSAPDKSGLPSDRFSAERTGGSVSTLTIQRTQQEDSAVYLCASSLWAGTRYTFGSGTRLTVV.

The rearrangement links TRBV5-4 to TRBJ1-4; D ambiguous. Germline CDR1 SGHNT, CDR2 YYREEE (reference sequence). The CDR3 totals 16 residues. With 3 bases removed from V and 4 bases from J, the gap between germline ends came to 16 bases. The CDR3 protein is CASSSYSTGYNEKLFF. CDR3 nucleotides: TGTGCCAGCAGCTCGTATTCGACGGGCTATAATGAAAAACTGTTTTTT.